This TCR beta chain was observed in a study of blood T cells in healthy people across ages. Trimming took 0 bases from V and 5 from J; bases not matched to a gene: 2. The CDR3 is 14 residues long. Germline V CDR1 and CDR2: SGDLS, YYNGEE. With respect to this clonotype: Its specificity is unknown.

Healthy Caucasian individuals from Russia aged about 6 to 90 were enrolled as donors. Then a second PCR, running about 7 to 11 cycles, was carried out with a sample-barcoded 5' primer and a J-beta primer mix. Using its own MiXCR run on the 5' RACE reads, TCRdb lists one record per CDR3 protein. The sample has more than 900,000 distinct CDR3 sequences; about 29% are singletons. Study findings and constraints: Both higher diversity and more naive CD4+ cells marked long-lived donors when set against aged donors.

These data are also associated with another study on T cells of mothers and their children. That source notes: Each donor was one of three healthy Caucasian mothers or one of their six children.

This TCR was recovered from a woman aged 40 to 50 in good health. The sequencing input was blood. The rearrangement uses TRBV9 and TRBJ1-5; 7 bases fit TRBD1. The CDR3 bases are TGTGCCAGCAGCGTAGGGGACAGCGATCAGCCCCAGCATTTT. The encoded protein is CASSVGDSDQPQHF.